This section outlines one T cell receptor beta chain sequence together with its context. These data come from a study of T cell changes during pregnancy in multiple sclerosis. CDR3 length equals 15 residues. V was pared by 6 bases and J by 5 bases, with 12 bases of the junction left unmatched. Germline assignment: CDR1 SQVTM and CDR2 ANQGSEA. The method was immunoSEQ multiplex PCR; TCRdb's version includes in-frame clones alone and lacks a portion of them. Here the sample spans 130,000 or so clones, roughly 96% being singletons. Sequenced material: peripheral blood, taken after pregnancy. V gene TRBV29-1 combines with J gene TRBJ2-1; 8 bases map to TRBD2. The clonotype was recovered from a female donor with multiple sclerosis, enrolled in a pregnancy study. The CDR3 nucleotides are TGCAGCGTCCCAAGCGGTAGCGGGGCCAACAATGAGCAGTTCTTC. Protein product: CSVPSGSGANNEQFF.